The 25 T cell receptor beta chains below were found in one sample sequenced in a study of shared T cell receptors in the human thymus. Assay used: immunoSEQ multiplex PCR; TCRdb lists only in-frame clones, some missing. This sample has 630,000 or so clones, with around 87% found just once. This same sample was also taken into another study, of human thymus T cells.

The sample was thymocytes. The receptors come from a boy in the first two years of life with a congenital heart defect.

The chain has TRBV9 and TRBJ1-4; 7 positions agree with TRBD1. Germline V lookup: CDR1 SGDLS, CDR2 YYNGEE. The CDR3 runs to 15 residues. With 4 bases clipped from V and 4 bases from J, the junction kept 7 bases outside the gene matches. The CDR3 region has the DNA TGTGCCAGCAGCCCGCGGGACAGTCGTAATGAAAAACTGTTTTTT. Its translation: CASSPRDSRNEKLFF.

The chain has TRBV30 and TRBJ2-7; D possibly corresponds to TRBD1 (6 bases). Germline assignment: CDR1 GTSNPN and CDR2 SVGIG (reference sequence). CDR3 length: 13 residues. V was cut by 1 base and J by 1 base, with 8 bases left in between. The CDR3 coding sequence is TGTGCCTGGAGTGAAGGACAGTCCTACGAGCAGTACTTC. It encodes CAWSEGQSYEQYF.

The rearrangement links TRBV15 to TRBJ1-6; possibly TRBD1 for D (5 bases). The CDR3 covers 15 residues. Germline V gives CDR1 LNHNV, CDR2 YYDKDF (reference sequence). Between the trimmed V and J ends, which lost 3 bases and 7 bases, there was a span of 13 bases. The CDR3, as DNA: TGTGCCACCAGCAGCCGGGACTGGTACAATTCACCCCTCCACTTT. Its translation: CATSSRDWYNSPLHF.

This clone showed up just once. The gene calls are TRBV15 and TRBJ2-1; D remains ambiguous. Trimming took off 2 bases at V and 0 bases at J, with 17 bases between the two ends. Germline lookup yields CDR1 LNHNV and CDR2 YYDKDF (reference sequence). This CDR3 is built from 18 residues. In nucleotides, the CDR3 is TGTGCCACCAGCAGAAAATCTGAGACTTTTGGCTCCTACAATGAGCAGTTCTTC. Encoded protein: CATSRKSETFGSYNEQFF.

The V call is TRBV11-2, the J call TRBJ2-7, with D possibly TRBD2 on 5 matching bases. The V gene's germline CDR1 is SGHAT and CDR2 FQNNGV. V dropped 2 bases and J dropped 2 bases, with 10 bases sitting between them. The CDR3 is 14 residues long. CDR3 DNA: TGTGCCAGCAGCTTAAGGAGGTCCGCCTACGAGCAGTACTTC. Translation: CASSLRRSAYEQYF.

The V and J genes are TRBV6-5 and TRBJ1-2; 10 positions agree with TRBD1. The CDR3 covers 14 residues. Germline V gives CDR1 MNHEY, CDR2 SVGAGI. The V gene end was trimmed by 5 bases and the J gene end by 6 bases; junction bases not matched to a gene: 6. CDR3 sequence: CASSRPGTGDGYTF. The CDR3 region has the DNA TGTGCCAGCAGTCGTCCCGGGACAGGGGATGGCTACACCTTC.

V usage is TRBV15 and J usage is TRBJ1-5, with D possibly TRBD1 on 5 matching bases. This CDR3 spans 15 amino acids. V was clipped by 4 bases and J by 6 bases, with 16 bases between them. Per germline, CDR1 LNHNV and CDR2 YYDKDF (reference sequence). CDR3 coding DNA: TGTGCCACCAGCAAGCGCCAGGGTTTAGGTCAGCCCCAGCATTTT. Protein sequence: CATSKRQGLGQPQHF.

The genes are TRBV27 and TRBJ1-1; 7 nucleotides line up with TRBD1. Germline V gene sequence: CDR1 MNHEY, CDR2 SMNVEV (reference sequence). This CDR3 spans 14 amino acids. J lost 5 bases, V lost 3 bases, and 6 bases had no gene match. For the CDR3, the DNA is TGTGCCAGCAGTTTGCTTGGCAGGGGGACTGAAGCTTTCTTT. Translation: CASSLLGRGTEAFF.

The chain couples TRBV30 to TRBJ2-4; 9 bases map to TRBD2. CDR3 length: 16 amino acids. Per the germline V gene, CDR1 is GTSNPN and CDR2 is SVGIG (reference sequence). V shed 2 bases, J shed 1 base, and the junction held 6 bases outside the gene matches. CDR3 nucleotide sequence: TGTGCCTGGAGTAGTGAGCGGGAGGAGGCCAAAAACATTCAGTACTTC. Translated: CAWSSEREEAKNIQYF.

The chain is built from TRBV19 and TRBJ2-4, with a possible D match to TRBD2 (6 bases). The germline gives CDR1 LNHDA, CDR2 SQIVND (reference sequence). V lost 5 bases and J lost 0, with 11 bases in between. There are 15 residues in the CDR3. The CDR3 reads CASSPFGGAKNIQYF. For the CDR3, the DNA is TGTGCCAGTAGTCCGTTCGGGGGAGCCAAAAACATTCAGTACTTC.

The V and J genes are TRBV27 and TRBJ2-1; 11 positions match TRBD2. The J segment lost 6 bases and the V segment lost 6 bases, leaving 4 bases of the junction unmatched. Germline V lookup: CDR1 MNHEY, CDR2 SMNVEV (reference sequence). The CDR3 loop spans 14 amino acids. DNA of the CDR3: TGTGCCAGCAGAGTGGGACTAGCGGCCAATGAGCAGTTCTTC. Protein sequence: CASRVGLAANEQFF.

This clone occurred a few times. The V and J genes are TRBV30 and TRBJ2-7; D may be TRBD1 (5 bases). V lost 3 bases and J lost 6, with 15 bases in between. In germline, CDR1 is GTSNPN, CDR2 SVGIG (reference sequence). CDR3 size: 13 residues. CDR3 nucleotides: TGTGCCTGGAGAGGGGCAGGGTTTGGCGAGCAGTACTTC. Residues: CAWRGAGFGEQYF.

There are a few counts of this clone. V is TRBV19 and J is TRBJ1-1; maybe TRBD1 (5 bases). The CDR3 is 13 amino acids. CDR1 and CDR2 from the germline V gene are LNHDA and SQIVND (reference sequence). The ends were cut back, 3 bases at V and 4 bases at J, with 9 bases in the middle. CDR3 amino acids: CASSISGFTEAFF. In DNA form, the CDR3 reads TGTGCCAGTAGTATTTCAGGGTTCACTGAAGCTTTCTTT.

With respect to this clone: An end of the junction does not agree with germline; a read error may underlie this. The chain uses TRBV19 and TRBJ1-4, with D perhaps matching TRBD1 (6 bases). The V gene's germline CDR1 is LNHDA and CDR2 SQIVND (reference sequence). The CDR3 is 14 amino acids. DNA of the CDR3: TGTGCCAGCAGTAACAGGGCGACGAATGAAAAACTGTTTTTT. Protein sequence: CASSNRATNEKLFF.

The chain couples TRBV6-1 to TRBJ1-5, with D tentatively TRBD1 (6 bases). V was trimmed by 4 bases and J by 0 bases, leaving 16 bases between them. The CDR3 consists of 17 residues. Germline values: CDR1 MNHNS, CDR2 SASEGT. CDR3 in DNA: TGTGCCAGCAGTGGGGACACCAAGCAGAATAGCAATCAGCCCCAGCATTTT. Translating gives CASSGDTKQNSNQPQHF.

This chain links TRBV18 with TRBJ2-7; possibly TRBD2 for D (6 bases). The CDR3 contains 15 residues. The germline V gene encodes CDR1 KGHSH and CDR2 LQKENI. Trimming removed 4 bases from V and 0 bases from J, with 13 bases in between. The CDR3 DNA follows: TGTGCCAGCTCACAGGGACTCCAAAGCTCCTACGAGCAGTACTTC. The encoded protein is CASSQGLQSSYEQYF.

The V and J genes are TRBV5-8 and TRBJ2-7, with 14 bases matching TRBD2. Trimming removed 4 bases from V and 4 bases from J; junction bases left unmatched: 7. Germline V gene lookup returns CDR1 SGHTS and CDR2 YDEGEE. The CDR3 totals 16 residues. CDR3 in DNA: TGTGCCAGCAGCACACCCGGGACTAGCGGGAGTTACGAGCAGTACTTC. It specifies CASSTPGTSGSYEQYF.

The V gene is TRBV7-2, the J gene TRBJ2-1; 11 nucleotides line up with TRBD2. V shed 5 bases and J 6 bases; nucleotides not matched to a gene: 15. The germline gives CDR1 SGHTA, CDR2 FQGNSA. The CDR3 spans 18 residues. CDR3 residues: CASSPTAKGLAGSNEQFF. The CDR3 DNA sequence: TGTGCCAGCAGCCCCACGGCGAAAGGACTAGCGGGTTCCAATGAGCAGTTCTTC.

V is TRBV4-3 and J is TRBJ2-1; TRBD1 is a possible D gene (5 bases). The CDR3 is made up of 16 amino acids. Trimming stripped 4 bases from V and 6 bases from J, with 19 bases between. Germline CDR1 reads LGHNA; CDR2 reads YSLEER. CDR3 DNA: TGCGCCAGCAGCCCCCAGGGTTCCCCCTGGCCCAATGAGCAGTTCTTC. It is translated as CASSPQGSPWPNEQFF.

The CDR3, as DNA: TGTGCCAGCAGCTTTGGGGACACAGGACTGACTGAAGCTTTCTTT. Translating gives CASSFGDTGLTEAFF. The chain employs TRBV7-9 and TRBJ1-1, with D tentatively TRBD1 (6 bases). Germline V gene lookup returns CDR1 SEHNR and CDR2 FQNEAQ (reference sequence). The CDR3 runs to 15 residues. V dropped 3 bases and J dropped 5 bases, with 16 bases sitting between them.

The chain couples TRBV29-1 to TRBJ2-7; TRBD2 matches at 9 bases. The CDR3 extends over 14 amino acids. The V gene end was trimmed by 6 bases and the J gene end by 2 bases; junction bases not matched to a gene: 8. Germline CDR1 and CDR2: SQVTM and ANQGSEA. CDR3 in amino acids: CSVLLSGRPYEQYF. The CDR3 DNA is TGCAGCGTCCTTCTTAGCGGGAGACCCTACGAGCAGTACTTC.

The chain uses TRBV5-6 and TRBJ2-1, with 9 bases aligning to TRBD1. The CDR3 has 16 residues. V lost 2 bases, J lost 6 bases, and 9 bases stayed unmatched. Germline CDR1 SGHDT, CDR2 YYEEEE. The CDR3 nucleotides are TGTGCCAGCAGCTTCGGCGAACAGGGGGCTGGCAATGAGCAGTTCTTC. This encodes CASSFGEQGAGNEQFF.

J is TRBJ1-5 and V is TRBV10-2; maybe TRBD1 (6 bases). This CDR3 comprises 14 residues. Germline CDR1 and CDR2: WSHSY and SAAADI. V was shortened by 6 bases and J by 9 bases, with 18 bases between the two germline ends. CDR3 DNA sequence: TGCGCCAGCAGCAACCGGGACACCGAATCGCCCCAGCATTTT. It is translated as CASSNRDTESPQHF.

This clone was recorded only once. The chain is built from TRBV4-1 and TRBJ2-1; 10 nucleotides match TRBD2. Germline V CDR1 and CDR2: MGHRA, YSYEKL. The ends lost 3 bases at V and 5 bases at J; junction bases unmatched: 13. This CDR3 has 18 amino acids. This chain's CDR3 is CASSHNGYRGLANNEQFF. The CDR3 coding sequence is TGCGCCAGCAGCCACAATGGGTACCGGGGACTAGCGAACAATGAGCAGTTCTTC.

This clone was detected only a few times. The V gene is TRBV4-3, the J gene TRBJ1-6, with a weak D call TRBD1 (5 bases). Germline CDR1 is LGHNA and CDR2 is YSLEER. The V end lost 0 bases, the J end lost 9 bases, and 27 bases lay between the germline ends. The CDR3 is made up of 20 amino acids. CDR3 in amino acids: CASSQDTGLRGLGKISPLHF. The CDR3 DNA reads TGCGCCAGCAGCCAAGATACCGGGTTGCGGGGCTTGGGGAAAATTTCACCCCTCCACTTT.